This TCR beta chain is drawn from a study of T cell responses to AZD1222 COVID-19 vaccine. Findings of the study overall: Possibly, clonal diversity was underestimated; donors were largely white British and included more females. Per reports, nearly half of all spike-specific TCRs target regions that are unmutated in variants.

Some clones are missing from TCRdb's copy, which holds only in-frame ones; the method was immunoSEQ multiplex PCR. The data show around 160,000 clones, with 75% to 85% seen just once and 4.1% held by the top ten. This clone was counted between two and nine times. Its antigen remains unknown. The clonotype comes from an adult in good health. The sequenced sample was peripheral blood, obtained on day 0 of MenACWY control vaccination.

CDR3 sequence (DNA): TGTGCCAGCAGTTGGACTAGCGGGGGTACTTATGAGCAGTTCTTC. It is translated as CASSWTSGGTYEQFF. This rearrangement joins TRBV11-2 to TRBJ2-1; 13 positions agree with TRBD2. CDR3 length equals 15 residues. Germline V gene sequence: CDR1 SGHAT, CDR2 FQNNGV. V shed 6 bases and J 8 bases; nucleotides not matched to a gene: 7.